This T cell receptor beta chain was retrieved from a study of blood T cell repertoires in COVID-19. Study summary: Whether acute or convalescent, the COVID-19 samples came from the United States, Italy and Spain.

Germline CDR1 reads SQVTM; CDR2 reads ANQGSEA. CDR3 length equals 13 residues. The J segment lost 4 bases and the V segment lost 6 bases, leaving 5 bases of the junction unmatched. Original processing methods: Estimated nucleated cell counts came from reference gene primer amplification. Produced via immunoSEQ multiplex PCR; TCRdb's table is partial and in-frame only. From that table come the V and J calls and clone size; the DNA was used to work out D and trimming. The sample records fewer than 350,000 clones, about 90% being singletons. Sequencing was carried out using peripheral blood. The V call is TRBV29-1, the J call TRBJ1-2; TRBD1 matches at 10 bases. The TCR comes from a woman in her 50s who had recovered from COVID-19. CDR3 in amino acids: CSVTGTGAYGYTF. CDR3 sequence (DNA): TGCAGCGTCACCGGGACAGGGGCCTATGGCTACACCTTC.